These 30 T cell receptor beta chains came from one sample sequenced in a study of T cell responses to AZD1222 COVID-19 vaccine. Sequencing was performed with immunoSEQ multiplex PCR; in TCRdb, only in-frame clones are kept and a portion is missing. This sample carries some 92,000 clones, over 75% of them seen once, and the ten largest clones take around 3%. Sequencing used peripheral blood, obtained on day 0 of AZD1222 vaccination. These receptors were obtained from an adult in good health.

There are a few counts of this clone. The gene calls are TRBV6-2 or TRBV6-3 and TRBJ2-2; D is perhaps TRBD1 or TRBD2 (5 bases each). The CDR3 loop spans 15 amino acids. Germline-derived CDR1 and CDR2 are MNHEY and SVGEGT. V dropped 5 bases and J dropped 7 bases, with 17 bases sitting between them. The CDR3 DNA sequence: TGTGCCAGCAGTCAATTTGGGGGAGATGGCGGGGAGCTGTTTTTT. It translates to CASSQFGGDGGELFF.

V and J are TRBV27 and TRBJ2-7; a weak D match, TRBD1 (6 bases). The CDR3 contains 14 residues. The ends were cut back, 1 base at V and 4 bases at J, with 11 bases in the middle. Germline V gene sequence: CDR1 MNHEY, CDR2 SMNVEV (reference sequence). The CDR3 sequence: CASSLYGGEYEQYF. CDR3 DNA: TGTGCCAGCAGTTTATATGGGGGCGAGTACGAGCAGTACTTC.

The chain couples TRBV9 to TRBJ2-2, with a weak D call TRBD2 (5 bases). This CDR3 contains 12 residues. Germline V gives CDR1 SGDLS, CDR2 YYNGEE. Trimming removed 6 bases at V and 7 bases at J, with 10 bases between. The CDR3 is CASTAGVGELFF. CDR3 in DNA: TGTGCCAGCACCGCCGGGGTCGGGGAGCTGTTTTTT.

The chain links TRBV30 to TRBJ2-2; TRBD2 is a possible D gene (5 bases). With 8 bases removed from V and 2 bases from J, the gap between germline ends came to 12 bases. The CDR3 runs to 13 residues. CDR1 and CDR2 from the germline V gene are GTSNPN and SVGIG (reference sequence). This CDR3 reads CARDGVNTGELFF. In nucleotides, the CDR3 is TGTGCCCGGGATGGAGTAAACACCGGGGAGCTGTTTTTT.

The CDR3 DNA sequence: TGTGCCAGCAGTCCATACCCTCGGGACACTACTAACTATGGCTACACCTTC. This sequence encodes CASSPYPRDTTNYGYTF. The chain uses TRBV27 and TRBJ1-2; a weak D match, TRBD1 (6 bases). V was shortened by 5 bases and J by 0 bases, with 19 bases between the two germline ends. The CDR3 sequence is 17 residues long. The germline CDR1 and CDR2 sequences are MNHEY and SMNVEV (reference sequence).

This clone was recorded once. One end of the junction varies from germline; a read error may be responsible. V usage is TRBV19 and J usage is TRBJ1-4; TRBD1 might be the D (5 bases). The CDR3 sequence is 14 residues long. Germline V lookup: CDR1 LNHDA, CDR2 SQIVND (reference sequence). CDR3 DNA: TGTGCCAGTAGGTTGGTGGGGCGTGATGAGAAACTGTTTTTT. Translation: CASRLVGRDEKLFF.

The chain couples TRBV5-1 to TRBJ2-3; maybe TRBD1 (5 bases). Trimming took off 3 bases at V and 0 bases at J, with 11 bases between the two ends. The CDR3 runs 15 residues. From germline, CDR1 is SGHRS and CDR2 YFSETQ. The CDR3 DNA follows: TGCGCCAGCAGCTCCACAGGAGATAGCACAGATACGCAGTATTTT. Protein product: CASSSTGDSTDTQYF.

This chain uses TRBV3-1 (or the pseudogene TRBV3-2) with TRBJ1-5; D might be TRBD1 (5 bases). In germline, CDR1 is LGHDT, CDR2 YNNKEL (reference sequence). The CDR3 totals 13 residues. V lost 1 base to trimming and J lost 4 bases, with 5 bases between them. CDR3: CASSQAGNQPQHF. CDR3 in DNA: TGTGCCAGCAGCCAAGCAGGGAATCAGCCCCAGCATTTT.

The CDR3 region is CASSLTSGQETQYF. The CDR3 DNA follows: TGTGCCAGCAGCTTAACTAGCGGTCAAGAGACCCAGTACTTC. This chain uses TRBV7-9 with TRBJ2-5; 8 bases agree with TRBD2. The CDR3 extends over 14 amino acids. From germline, CDR1 is SEHNR and CDR2 FQNEAQ (reference sequence). V lost 2 bases, J lost 2 bases, and 1 base stayed unmatched.

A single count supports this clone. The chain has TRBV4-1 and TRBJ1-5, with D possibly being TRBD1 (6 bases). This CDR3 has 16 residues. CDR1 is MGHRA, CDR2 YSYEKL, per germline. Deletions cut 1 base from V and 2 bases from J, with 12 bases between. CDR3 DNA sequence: TGCGCCAGCAGCCAAGTAGGGGGAGCGGGCAATCAGCCCCAGCATTTT. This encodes CASSQVGGAGNQPQHF.

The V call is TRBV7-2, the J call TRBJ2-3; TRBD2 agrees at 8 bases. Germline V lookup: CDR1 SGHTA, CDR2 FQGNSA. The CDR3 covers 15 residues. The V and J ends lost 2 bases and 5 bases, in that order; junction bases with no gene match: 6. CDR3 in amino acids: CASSLYTGGGDTQYF. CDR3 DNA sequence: TGTGCCAGCAGCTTATACACGGGGGGGGGAGATACGCAGTATTTT.

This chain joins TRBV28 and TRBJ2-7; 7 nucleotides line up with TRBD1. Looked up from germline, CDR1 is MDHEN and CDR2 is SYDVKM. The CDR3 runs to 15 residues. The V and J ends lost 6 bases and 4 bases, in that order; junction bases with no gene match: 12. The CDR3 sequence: CASRYSGTEEYEQYF. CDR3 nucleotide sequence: TGTGCCAGCAGGTATTCCGGGACAGAGGAGTACGAGCAGTACTTC.

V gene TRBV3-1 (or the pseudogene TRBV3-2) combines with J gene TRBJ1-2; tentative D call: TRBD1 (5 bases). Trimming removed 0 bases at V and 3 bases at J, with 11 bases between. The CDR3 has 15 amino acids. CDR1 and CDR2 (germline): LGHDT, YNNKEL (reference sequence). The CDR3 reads CASSQEGRDHYGYTF. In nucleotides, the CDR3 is TGTGCCAGCAGCCAAGAGGGAAGGGACCACTATGGCTACACCTTC.

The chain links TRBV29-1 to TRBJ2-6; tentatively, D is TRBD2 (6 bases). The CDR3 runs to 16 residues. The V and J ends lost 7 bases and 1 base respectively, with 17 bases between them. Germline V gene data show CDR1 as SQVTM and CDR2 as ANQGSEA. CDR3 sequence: CSAGASVGSGANVLTF. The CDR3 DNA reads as TGCAGCGCGGGAGCTTCGGTAGGATCTGGGGCCAACGTCCTGACTTTC.

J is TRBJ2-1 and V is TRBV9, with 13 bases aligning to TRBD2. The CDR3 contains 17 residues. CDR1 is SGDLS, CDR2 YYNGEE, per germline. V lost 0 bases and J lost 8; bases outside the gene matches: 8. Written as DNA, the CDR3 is TGTGCCAGCAGCGTAGCACTAGCGGGAGGGCCTGGGGATGAGCAGTTCTTC. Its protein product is CASSVALAGGPGDEQFF.

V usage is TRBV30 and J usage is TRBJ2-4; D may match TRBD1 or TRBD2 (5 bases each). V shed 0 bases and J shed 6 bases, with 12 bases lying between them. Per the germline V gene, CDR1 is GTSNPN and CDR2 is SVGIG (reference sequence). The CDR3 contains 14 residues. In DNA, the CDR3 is TGTGCCTGGAGTGTCGGGGCAAGTGGAAACATTCAGTACTTC. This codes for CAWSVGASGNIQYF.

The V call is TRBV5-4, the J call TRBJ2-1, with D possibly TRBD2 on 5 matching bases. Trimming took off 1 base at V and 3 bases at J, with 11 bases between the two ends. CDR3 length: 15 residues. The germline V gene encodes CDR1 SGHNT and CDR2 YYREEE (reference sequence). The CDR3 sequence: CASSLWRHHYNEQFF. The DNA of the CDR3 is TGTGCCAGCAGCTTGTGGAGGCACCACTACAATGAGCAGTTCTTC.

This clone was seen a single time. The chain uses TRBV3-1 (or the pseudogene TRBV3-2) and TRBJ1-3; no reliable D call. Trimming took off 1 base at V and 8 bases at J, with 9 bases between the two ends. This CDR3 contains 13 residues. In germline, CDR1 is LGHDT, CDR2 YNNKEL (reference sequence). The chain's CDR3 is CASSQARGHTIYF. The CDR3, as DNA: TGTGCCAGCAGCCAAGCGCGGGGTCACACCATATATTTT.

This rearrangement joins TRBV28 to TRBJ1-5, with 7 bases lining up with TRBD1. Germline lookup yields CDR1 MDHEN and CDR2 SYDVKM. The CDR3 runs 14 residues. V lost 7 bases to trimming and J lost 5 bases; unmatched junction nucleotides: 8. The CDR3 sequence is CASKTGTVDQPQHF. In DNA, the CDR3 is TGTGCCAGCAAAACCGGGACAGTCGATCAGCCCCAGCATTTT.

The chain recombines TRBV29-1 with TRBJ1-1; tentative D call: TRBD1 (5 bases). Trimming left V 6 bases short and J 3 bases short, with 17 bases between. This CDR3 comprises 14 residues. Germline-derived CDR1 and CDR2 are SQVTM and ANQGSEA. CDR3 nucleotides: TGCAGCGTGAGGGACGGTGGGTTTGACACTGAAGCTTTCTTT. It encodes CSVRDGGFDTEAFF.

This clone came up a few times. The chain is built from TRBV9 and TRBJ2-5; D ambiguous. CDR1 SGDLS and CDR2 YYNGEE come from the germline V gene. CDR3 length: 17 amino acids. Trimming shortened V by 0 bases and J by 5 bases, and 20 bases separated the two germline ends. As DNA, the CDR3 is TGTGCCAGCAGCGTAGGGTCAGAACCCCAGATTGGGGAGACCCAGTACTTC. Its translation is CASSVGSEPQIGETQYF.

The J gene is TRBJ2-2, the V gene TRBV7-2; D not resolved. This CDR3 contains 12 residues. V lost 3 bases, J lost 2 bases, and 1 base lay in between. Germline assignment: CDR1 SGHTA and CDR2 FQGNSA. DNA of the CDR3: TGTGCCAGCAGCTTCAACACCGGGGAGCTGTTTTTT. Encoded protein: CASSFNTGELFF. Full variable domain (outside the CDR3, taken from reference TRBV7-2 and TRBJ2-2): GAGVSQSPSNKVTEKGKDVELRCDPISGHTALYWYRQSLGQGLEFLIYFQGNSAPDKSGLPSDRFSAERTGGSVSTLTIQRTQQEDSAVYLCASSFNTGELFFGEGSRLTVL.

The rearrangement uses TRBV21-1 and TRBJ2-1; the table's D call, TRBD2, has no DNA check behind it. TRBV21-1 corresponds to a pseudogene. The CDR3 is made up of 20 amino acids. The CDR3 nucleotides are TGTGCCAGCAGCAAAGGCGGGGGACTCACTCCCGAGCGCTCCTACAATGAGCAGTTCTTC. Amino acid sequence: CASSKGGGLTPERSYNEQFF.

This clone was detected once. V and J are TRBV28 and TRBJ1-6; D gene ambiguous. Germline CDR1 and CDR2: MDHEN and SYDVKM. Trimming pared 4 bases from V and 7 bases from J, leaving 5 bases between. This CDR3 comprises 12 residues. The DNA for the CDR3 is TGTGCCAGCAGTTCACGAAATTCACCCCTCCACTTT. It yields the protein CASSSRNSPLHF.

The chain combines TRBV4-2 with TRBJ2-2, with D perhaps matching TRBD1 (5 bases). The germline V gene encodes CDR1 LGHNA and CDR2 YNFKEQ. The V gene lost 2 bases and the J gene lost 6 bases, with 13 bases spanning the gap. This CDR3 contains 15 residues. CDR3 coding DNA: TGTGCCAGCAGCCAAATCCTGGGGCTAGCCGGGGAGCTGTTTTTT. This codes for CASSQILGLAGELFF.

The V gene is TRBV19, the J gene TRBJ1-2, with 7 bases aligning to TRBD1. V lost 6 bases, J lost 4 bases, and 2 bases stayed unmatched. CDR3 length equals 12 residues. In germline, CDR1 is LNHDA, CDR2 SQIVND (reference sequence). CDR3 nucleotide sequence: TGTGCCAGTAGCAGACAGGGCTATGGCTACACCTTC. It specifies CASSRQGYGYTF. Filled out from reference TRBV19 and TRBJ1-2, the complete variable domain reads DGGITQSPKYLFRKEGQNVTLSCEQNLNHDAMYWYRQDPGQGLRLIYYSQIVNDFQKGDIAEGYSVSREKKESFPLTVTSAQKNPTAFYLCASSRQGYGYTFGSGTRLTVV.

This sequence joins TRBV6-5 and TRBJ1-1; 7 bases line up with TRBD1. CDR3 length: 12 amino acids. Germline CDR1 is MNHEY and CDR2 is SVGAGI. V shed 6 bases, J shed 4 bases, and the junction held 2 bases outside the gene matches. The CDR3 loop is CASRAGGTEAFF. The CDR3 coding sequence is TGTGCCAGCAGAGCAGGGGGCACTGAAGCTTTCTTT.

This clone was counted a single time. The CDR3 nucleotides are TGTGCCACCAGTGATGGGCTTGGACAGGACTTGTCGGGCTACACCTTC. Protein sequence: CATSDGLGQDLSGYTF. V and J are TRBV24-1 and TRBJ1-2; 7 nucleotides agree with TRBD1. V gave up 3 bases and J gave up 8 bases; unmatched junction bases: 14. The CDR3 consists of 16 residues. CDR1 KGHDR and CDR2 SFDVKD come from the germline V gene.

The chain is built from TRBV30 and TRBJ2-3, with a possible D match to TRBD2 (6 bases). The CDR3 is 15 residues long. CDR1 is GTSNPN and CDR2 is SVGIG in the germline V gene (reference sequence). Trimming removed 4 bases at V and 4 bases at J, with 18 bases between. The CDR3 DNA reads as TGTGCCTGGAAATATAGCGGTGCGAACCCAGATACGCAGTATTTT. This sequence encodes CAWKYSGANPDTQYF.

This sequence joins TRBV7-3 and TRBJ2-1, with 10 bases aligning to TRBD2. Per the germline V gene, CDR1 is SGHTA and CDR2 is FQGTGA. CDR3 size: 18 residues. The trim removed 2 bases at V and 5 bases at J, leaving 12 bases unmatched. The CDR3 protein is CASSLLPGLARRNNEQFF. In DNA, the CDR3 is TGTGCCAGCAGCTTACTACCGGGACTAGCGAGGAGGAACAATGAGCAGTTCTTC.